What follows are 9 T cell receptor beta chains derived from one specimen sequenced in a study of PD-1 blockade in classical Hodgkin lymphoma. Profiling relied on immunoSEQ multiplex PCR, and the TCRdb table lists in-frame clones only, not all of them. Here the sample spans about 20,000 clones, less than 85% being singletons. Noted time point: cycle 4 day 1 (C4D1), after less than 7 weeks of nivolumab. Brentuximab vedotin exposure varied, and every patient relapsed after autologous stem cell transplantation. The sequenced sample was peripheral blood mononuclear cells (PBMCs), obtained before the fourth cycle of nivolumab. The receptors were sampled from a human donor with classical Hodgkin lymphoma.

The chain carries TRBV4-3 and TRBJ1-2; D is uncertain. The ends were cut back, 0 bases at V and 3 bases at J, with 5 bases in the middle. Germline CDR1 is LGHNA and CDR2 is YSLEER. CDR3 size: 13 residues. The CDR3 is CASSQERDYGYTF. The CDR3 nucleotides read TGCGCCAGCAGCCAAGAAAGGGACTATGGCTACACCTTC.

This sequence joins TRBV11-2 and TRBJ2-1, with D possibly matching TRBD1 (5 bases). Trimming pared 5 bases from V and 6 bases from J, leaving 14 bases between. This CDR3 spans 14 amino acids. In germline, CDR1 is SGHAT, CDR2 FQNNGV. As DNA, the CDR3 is TGTGCCAGCAGCCCTAGTGGACAAGCCAATGAGCAGTTCTTC. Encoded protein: CASSPSGQANEQFF.

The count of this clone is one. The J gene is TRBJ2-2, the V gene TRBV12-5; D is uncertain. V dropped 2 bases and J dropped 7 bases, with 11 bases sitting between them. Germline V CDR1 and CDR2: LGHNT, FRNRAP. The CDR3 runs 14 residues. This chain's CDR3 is CASGLSYPSGELFF. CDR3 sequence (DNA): TGTGCTAGTGGTTTGTCGTACCCCAGCGGGGAGCTGTTTTTT.

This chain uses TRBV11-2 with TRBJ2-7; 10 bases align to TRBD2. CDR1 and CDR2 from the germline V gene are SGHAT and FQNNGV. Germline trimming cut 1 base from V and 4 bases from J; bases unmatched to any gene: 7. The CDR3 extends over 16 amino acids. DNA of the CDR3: TGTGCCAGCAGCTTAGGGAGGTTAGCGGGGGGATACGAGCAGTACTTC. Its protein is CASSLGRLAGGYEQYF.

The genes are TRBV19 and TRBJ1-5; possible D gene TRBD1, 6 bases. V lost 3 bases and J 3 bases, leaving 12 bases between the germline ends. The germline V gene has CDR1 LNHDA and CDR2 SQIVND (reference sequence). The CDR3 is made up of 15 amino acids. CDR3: CASSMEQGSNQPQHF. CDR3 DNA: TGTGCCAGTAGTATGGAACAGGGATCCAATCAGCCCCAGCATTTT.

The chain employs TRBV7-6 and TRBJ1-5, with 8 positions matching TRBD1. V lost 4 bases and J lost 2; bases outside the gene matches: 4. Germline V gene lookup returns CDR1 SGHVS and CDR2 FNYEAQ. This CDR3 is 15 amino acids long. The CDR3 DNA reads TGTGCCAGCAGCTCCCAGACAGGGGGCAATCAGCCCCAGCATTTT. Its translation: CASSSQTGGNQPQHF.

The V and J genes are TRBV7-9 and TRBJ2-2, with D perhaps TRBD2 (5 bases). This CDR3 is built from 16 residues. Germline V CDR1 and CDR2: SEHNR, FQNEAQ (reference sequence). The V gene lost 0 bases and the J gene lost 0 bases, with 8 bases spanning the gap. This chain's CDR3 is CASSLAGDANTGELFF. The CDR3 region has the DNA TGTGCCAGCAGCTTAGCCGGGGATGCGAACACCGGGGAGCTGTTTTTT.

CDR3 nucleotides: TGTGCCAGCAGTAGCGAGGGAGCTTACGAGCAGTACTTC. Protein: CASSSEGAYEQYF. The rearrangement links TRBV6-5 to TRBJ2-7; D is possibly TRBD2 (5 bases). CDR1 MNHEY and CDR2 SVGAGI come from the germline V gene. The CDR3 covers 13 residues. Trimming shortened V by 5 bases and J by 4 bases, and 12 bases separated the two germline ends.

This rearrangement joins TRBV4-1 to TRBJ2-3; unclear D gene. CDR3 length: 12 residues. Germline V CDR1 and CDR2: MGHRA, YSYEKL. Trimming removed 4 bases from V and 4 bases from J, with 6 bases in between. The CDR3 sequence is CASSPLADTQYF. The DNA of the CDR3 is TGCGCCAGCAGCCCTTTGGCAGATACGCAGTATTTT.